This T cell receptor beta chain appears in the sequencing data of a study of T cell repertoires and HLA-DP antigens (dated 2018 in TCRdb). Regarding the study in general: The study used an in vitro model of CD4+ T cell alloreactivity against allogeneic HLA-DP presented by transduced HeLa cells. Compared with self, one alloantigen differed at one amino acid in the peptide-binding groove and the other differed at under twelve, modelling structurally similar versus dissimilar alloantigens. Of the three donors, two were male and one was female, with ages ranging from the 18-to-29 band to the 60-to-69 band. An average DNA input of approximately 220 ng was used for sorted CD137+CD4+ samples, compared with approximately 1.3 ug for pre-culture CD4+ samples. Results and caveats for the whole study, not just this receptor: Similar clonality (approximately 0.39) was observed for sorted CD137+ cells against both alloantigens, and this clonality was much higher than that observed in pre-culture samples (roughly 0.041). Limitations were identified as the inclusion of only a few donors, the use of a non-physiological HeLa antigen-presenting system, and the use of total CD4+ responder cells. Naive and memory CD4+ repertoires were not analysed separately. Clones undetected before culture had an average cumulative frequency of approximately 38% against one allele versus 50.6% against the other.

A remark on this clone: The antigen it binds to is not known. The junction shows a germline mismatch at one end, possibly a read error.

The CDR3 covers 18 residues, taking in both the cysteine and the phenylalanine. Of the read, only the CDR3 DNA is kept; its 54 bases are in frame from base 1. From a lookup of the germline V gene (reference sequence), CDR1 and CDR2 are SSHAT and FNYEAQ. Magnetic bead negative selection was used to isolate untouched CD4+ T cells from Ficoll-separated PBMC, with an average purity of 97.7%. Using magnetic beads, untouched CD4+ T cells were isolated from Ficoll-separated PBMC at about 97.7% purity, with only negligible CD8+ contamination. Peripheral blood mononuclear cells came from the buffy coats of three healthy blood donors, who served as the study's donors. All three donors were CMV seronegative. Genomic DNA was extracted with the DNeasy Blood & Tissue Kit. Genomic DNA from sorted CD137+CD4+ cells and from pre-culture CD4+ baseline samples of each subject was subjected to TCRB sequencing. The immunoSEQ multiplex PCR, with forward primers for 54 TRBV segments and reverse primers for 13 TRBJ segments, was used to amplify TCRB CDR3 regions. For pre-culture CD4+ samples, sequencing was done at deep resolution with a target of fewer than 250,000 T cell genomes. Amplicons were sequenced on an Illumina HiSeq System, producing 87 bp reads covering the CDR3. Processing in the source paper ran as follows. Correction for PCR and sequencing errors was applied to reads, and CDR3 regions were defined through alignment to IMGT reference sequences. Synthetic template pools were used to estimate the numbers of templates and unique rearrangements. Clonality was calculated as 1 minus Pielou's evenness. The Daley-Smith estimator was used to estimate richness. Repertoire overlap was measured with Morisita's index. Clones found in cultured samples but undetected in the pre-culture repertoire of the corresponding donor were defined as low-abundance clones. Drawn from immuneACCESS, this table holds only the in-frame rearrangements with V and J called that TCRdb kept. Clones are partly lost; checked studies trace under half to an unresolved V gene and leave the rest unexplained. V and J calls plus clone size are reproduced from that table; the DNA served to infer D and trimming. In this sample the table shows some 110,000 clones, roughly 92% of which occur a single time. The biggest ten clones account for 0.27% of the sample.

The sequence came from a woman aged 18 to 35 in good health and CMV-seronegative. The V and J genes are TRBV7-7 and TRBJ2-1, with TRBD1 tentatively as D gene (5 bases match). The sequenced sample was CD4+ T cells from PBMCs. The DNA is as follows: TGTGCTAGCAGCTTATTTCTCGCAGGGCCGAGCTCCTACAATGAGCAGTTCTTC. Protein translation: CASSLFLAGPSSYNEQFF.